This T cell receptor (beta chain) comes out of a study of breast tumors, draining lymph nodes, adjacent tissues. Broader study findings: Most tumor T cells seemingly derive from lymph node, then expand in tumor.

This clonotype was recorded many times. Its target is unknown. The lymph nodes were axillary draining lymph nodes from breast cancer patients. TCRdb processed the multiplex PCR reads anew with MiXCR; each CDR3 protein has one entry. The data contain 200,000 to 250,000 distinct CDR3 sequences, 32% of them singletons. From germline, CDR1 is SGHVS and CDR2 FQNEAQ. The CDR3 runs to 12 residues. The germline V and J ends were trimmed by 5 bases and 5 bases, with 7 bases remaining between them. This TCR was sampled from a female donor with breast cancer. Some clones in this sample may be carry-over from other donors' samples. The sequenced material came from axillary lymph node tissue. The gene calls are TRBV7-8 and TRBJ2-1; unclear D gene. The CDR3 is CASSPPNNEQFF. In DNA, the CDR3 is TGTGCCAGCAGCCCCCCTAACAATGAGCAGTTCTTC.